Presented here are 8 T cell receptor beta chains from one specimen sequenced in a study of early T cells in non-severe SARS-CoV-2 infection. TCRdb itself ran the 5' RACE reads through MiXCR, one entry per CDR3 protein. The table includes about 64,000 distinct CDR3 sequences, around 13% detected once. This specimen consisted of whole blood, obtained at baseline. The receptor source for this set is an adult who was a healthcare worker with PCR-confirmed SARS-CoV-2 infection or an uninfected control (not recorded which).

Judged by abundance, this clonotype is medium-sized. This chain uses TRBV28 with TRBJ2-7, with TRBD1 matching 7 bases. V lost 4 bases and J lost 4; bases outside the gene matches: 10. Germline lookup yields CDR1 MDHEN and CDR2 SYDVKM. The CDR3 runs 15 residues. The CDR3 coding sequence is TGTGCCAGCAGTTCCCGGACAGGTTTAGTGTACGAGCAGTACTTC. Translating gives CASSSRTGLVYEQYF.

This chain joins TRBV27 and TRBJ2-3, with 9 bases identical to TRBD1. CDR1 is MNHEY, CDR2 SMNVEV, per germline (reference sequence). J was trimmed by 5 bases and V by 1 base; bases with no gene match: 10. The CDR3 spans 17 residues. The CDR3: CASSLFGTGSGGDTQYF. In DNA form, the CDR3 reads TGTGCCAGCAGTTTATTCGGGACAGGGTCGGGTGGAGATACGCAGTATTTT.

The chain has TRBV7-9 and TRBJ2-3, with unresolved D. Germline lookup yields CDR1 SEHNR and CDR2 FQNEAQ (reference sequence). The ends were cut back, 5 bases at V and 0 bases at J, with 9 bases in the middle. The CDR3 has 14 residues. The CDR3 protein is CASSPTGSTDTQYF. Written as DNA, the CDR3 is TGTGCCAGCAGCCCCACCGGTAGCACAGATACGCAGTATTTT.

This clonotype was counted a few times. CDR3 loop: CASSLPGQAKNEYF. CDR3 in DNA: TGTGCCAGCAGCCTTCCGGGACAGGCTAAAAACGAGTACTTC. This rearrangement joins TRBV5-6 to TRBJ2-7; 8 positions agree with TRBD1. Germline-derived CDR1 and CDR2 are SGHDT and YYEEEE. This CDR3 region has 14 residues. The trim removed 4 bases at V and 11 bases at J, leaving 14 bases unmatched.

The rearrangement uses TRBV10-3 and TRBJ1-3; unclear D gene. The CDR3 runs to 16 residues. Germline V CDR1 and CDR2: ENHRY, SYGVKD. Trimming took 8 bases from V and 0 from J, leaving 17 bases between them. The CDR3 region is CAIRDGMGYSGNTIYF. CDR3 in DNA: TGTGCCATCCGGGATGGAATGGGCTACTCTGGAAACACCATATATTTT.

This clonotype showed up just a few times. The gene calls are TRBV30 and TRBJ1-1, with 7 bases aligning to TRBD1. Germline assignment: CDR1 GTSNPN and CDR2 SVGIG (reference sequence). J was trimmed by 5 bases and V by 4 bases; bases with no gene match: 7. The CDR3 is made up of 13 amino acids. DNA of the CDR3: TGTGCCTGGACAAAACAGGGGTTGACTGAAGCTTTCTTT. Translated: CAWTKQGLTEAFF.

This rearrangement joins TRBV19 to TRBJ1-5; D is undetermined. Per the germline V gene, CDR1 is LNHDA and CDR2 is SQIVND (reference sequence). This CDR3 has 12 residues. V was pared by 7 bases and J by 4 bases, with 8 bases between. The CDR3 spells CASTVGNQPQHF. The DNA for the CDR3 is TGTGCCAGTACGGTGGGGAATCAGCCCCAGCATTTT.

This clonotype was seen a few times. This sequence joins TRBV10-3 and TRBJ1-5; D gene unclear. CDR1 is ENHRY, CDR2 SYGVKD, per germline. This CDR3 has 14 residues. With 4 bases removed from V and 6 bases from J, the gap between germline ends came to 13 bases. DNA of the CDR3: TGTGCCATCAGTGCCCCGCCCGCAGGTCAGCCCCAGCATTTT. It translates to CAISAPPAGQPQHF.